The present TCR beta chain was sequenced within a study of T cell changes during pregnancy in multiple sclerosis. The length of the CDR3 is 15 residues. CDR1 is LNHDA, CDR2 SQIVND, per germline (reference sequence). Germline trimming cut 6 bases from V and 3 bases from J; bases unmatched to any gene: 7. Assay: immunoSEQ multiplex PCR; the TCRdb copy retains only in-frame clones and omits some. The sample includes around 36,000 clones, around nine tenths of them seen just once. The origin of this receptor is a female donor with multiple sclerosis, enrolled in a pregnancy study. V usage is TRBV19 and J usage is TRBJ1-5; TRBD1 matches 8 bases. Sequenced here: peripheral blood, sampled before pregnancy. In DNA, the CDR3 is TGTGCCAGTAGATTGGGACAGGACACCAATCAGCCCCAGCATTTT. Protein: CASRLGQDTNQPQHF.